This T cell receptor beta chain came from a study of OX40 agonist ivuxolimab in advanced cancers. Whole-study context: Every patient in dose escalation had hepatocellular carcinoma, melanoma, renal cell or head and neck cancer. Study-wide results and limits: Researchers did not establish what antigens the expanded peripheral T cells target. Some of the lowest clonal expansion was seen in partial responders at 0.1-3.0 mg/kg.

Turning to this clone: No antigen is known for it.

Sequenced by immunoSEQ multiplex PCR; TCRdb stores in-frame clones only, minus some. The repertoire consists of around 36,000 clones, with 70% to 85% occurring once and the leading ten covering less than 15%. Blood got drawn at baseline, again on cycle 4 day 1, and then on cycle 7 day 1. This CDR3 spans 14 amino acids. Germline CDR1 is MNHNS and CDR2 is SASEGT. V dropped 2 bases and J dropped 1; count of bases not matched to a gene: 0. This specimen was CD4+ or CD8+ T cells sorted from blood, taken in a trial of the OX40 agonist ivuxolimab. The chain recombines TRBV6-1 with TRBJ2-3; 7 bases fit TRBD1. The source of this sequence is an adult with an advanced solid tumor such as melanoma, head and neck, liver or kidney cancer. As DNA, the CDR3 is TGTGCCAGCAGTGAACAGGGGGGCACAGATACGCAGTATTTT. The encoded protein is CASSEQGGTDTQYF.